This T cell receptor (beta chain) was observed in a study of memory CD8 T cells in hepatitis C reinfection. Study details: Reinfection meant HCV RNA positivity after two negatives ≥60 days apart. Between 55 and 20 weeks before reinfection detection, pre-reinfection samples were drawn.

Time point in this sample: pre-reinfection, 55 to 20 weeks before reinfection detection. Sorted cells were sequenced directly ex vivo without any in vitro expansion. Donors were people who inject drugs in the Montreal HEPCO cohort. Total naive CD8 T cells were sorted as viable CD3+ CD8+ CD45RO- cells from two donors. TCRdb keeps only in-frame clones here, not all; method: immunoSEQ multiplex PCR. The data contain approximately 50,000 clones, under 90% of them singletons. The CDR3 is 15 residues long. Losses at the gene ends were 8 bases for V and 2 bases for J; bases not matched to a gene: 8. CDR1 is SNHLY, CDR2 FYNNEI, per germline.

This sequence originates from a man between 18 and 29 years old with hepatitis C virus infection. The sample comprised naive CD8+ T cells sorted from blood. The V call is TRBV2, the J call TRBJ2-3; TRBD1 matches at 9 bases. The CDR3 bases are TGTGCCAGCGGCGCCGGGACAGGGTTCACAGATACGCAGTATTTT. This encodes CASGAGTGFTDTQYF.